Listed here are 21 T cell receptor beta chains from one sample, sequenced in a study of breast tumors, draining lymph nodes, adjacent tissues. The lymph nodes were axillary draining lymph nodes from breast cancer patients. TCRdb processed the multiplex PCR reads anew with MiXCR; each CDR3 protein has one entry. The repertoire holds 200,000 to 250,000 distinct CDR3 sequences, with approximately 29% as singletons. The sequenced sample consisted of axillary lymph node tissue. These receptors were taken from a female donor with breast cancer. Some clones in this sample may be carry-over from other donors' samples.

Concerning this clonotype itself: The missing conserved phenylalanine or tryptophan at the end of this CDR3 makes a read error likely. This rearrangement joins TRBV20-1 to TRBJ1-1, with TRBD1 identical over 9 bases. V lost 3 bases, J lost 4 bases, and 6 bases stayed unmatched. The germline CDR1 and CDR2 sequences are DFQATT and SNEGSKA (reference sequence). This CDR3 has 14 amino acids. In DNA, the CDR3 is TGCAGTGCTAGGGGACAGGGCGAGGGCACTGAAGCTTTCCTT. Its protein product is CSARGQGEGTEAFL.

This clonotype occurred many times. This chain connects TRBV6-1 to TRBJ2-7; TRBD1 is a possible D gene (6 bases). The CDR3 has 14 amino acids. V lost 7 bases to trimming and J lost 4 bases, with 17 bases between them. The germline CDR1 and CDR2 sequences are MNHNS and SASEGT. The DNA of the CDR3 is TGTGCCAGCATGATGGGACACCAATCTTACGAGCAGTACTTC. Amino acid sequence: CASMMGHQSYEQYF.

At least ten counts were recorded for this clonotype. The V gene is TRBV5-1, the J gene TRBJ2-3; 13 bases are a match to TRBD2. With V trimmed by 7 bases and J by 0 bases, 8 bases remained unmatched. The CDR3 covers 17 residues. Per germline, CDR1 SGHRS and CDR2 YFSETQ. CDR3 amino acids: CASGTLAGGPSTDTQYF. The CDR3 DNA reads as TGCGCCAGCGGGACACTAGCGGGAGGGCCTAGCACAGATACGCAGTATTTT.

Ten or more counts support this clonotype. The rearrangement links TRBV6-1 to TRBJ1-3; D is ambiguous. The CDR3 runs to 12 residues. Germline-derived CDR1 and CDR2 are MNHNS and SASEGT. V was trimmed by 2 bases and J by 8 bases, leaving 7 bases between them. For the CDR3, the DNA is TGTGCCAGCAGTGAACGTATATACACCATATATTTT. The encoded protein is CASSERIYTIYF.

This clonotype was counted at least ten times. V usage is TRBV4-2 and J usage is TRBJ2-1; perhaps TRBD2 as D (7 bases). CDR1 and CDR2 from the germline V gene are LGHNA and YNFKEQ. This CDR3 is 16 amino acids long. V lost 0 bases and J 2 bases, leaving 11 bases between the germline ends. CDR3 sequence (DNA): TGTGCCAGCAGCCAAGACGTAGGGGGGGCCTACAATGAGCAGTTCTTC. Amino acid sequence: CASSQDVGGAYNEQFF.

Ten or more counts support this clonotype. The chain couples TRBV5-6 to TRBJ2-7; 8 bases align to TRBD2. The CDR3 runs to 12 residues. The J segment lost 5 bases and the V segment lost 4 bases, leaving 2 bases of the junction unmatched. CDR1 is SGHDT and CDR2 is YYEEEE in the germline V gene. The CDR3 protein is CASSRTSHEQYF. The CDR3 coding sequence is TGTGCCAGCAGCCGGACTAGCCACGAGCAGTACTTC.

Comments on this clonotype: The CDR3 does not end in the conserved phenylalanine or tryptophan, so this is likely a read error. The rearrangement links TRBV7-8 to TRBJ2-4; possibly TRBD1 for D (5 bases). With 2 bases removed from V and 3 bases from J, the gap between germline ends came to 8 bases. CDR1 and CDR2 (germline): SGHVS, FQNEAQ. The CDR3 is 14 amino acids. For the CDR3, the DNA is TGTGCCAGCAGCTTACAGGGCAGCAAAAACATTCAGTACCTC. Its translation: CASSLQGSKNIQYL.

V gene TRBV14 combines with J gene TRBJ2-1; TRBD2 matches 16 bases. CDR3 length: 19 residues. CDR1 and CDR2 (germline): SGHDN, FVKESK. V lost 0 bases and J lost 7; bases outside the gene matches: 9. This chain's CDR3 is CASSQDHGTSGRANNEQFF. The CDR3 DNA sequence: TGTGCCAGCAGCCAAGATCACGGGACTAGCGGGAGGGCCAATAATGAGCAGTTCTTC. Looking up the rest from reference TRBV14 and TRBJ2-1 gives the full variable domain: EAGVTQFPSHSVIEKGQTVTLRCDPISGHDNLYWYRRVMGKEIKFLLHFVKESKQDESGMPNNRFLAERTGGTYSTLKVQPAELEDSGVYFCASSQDHGTSGRANNEQFFGPGTRLTVL.

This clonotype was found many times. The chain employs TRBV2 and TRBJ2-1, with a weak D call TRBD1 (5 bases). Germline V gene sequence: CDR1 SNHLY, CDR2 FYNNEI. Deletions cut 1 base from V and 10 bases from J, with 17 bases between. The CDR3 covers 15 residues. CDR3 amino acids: CASSEVGQGLGEQFF. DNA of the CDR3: TGTGCCAGCAGTGAAGTCGGGCAGGGTTTGGGCGAGCAGTTCTTC.

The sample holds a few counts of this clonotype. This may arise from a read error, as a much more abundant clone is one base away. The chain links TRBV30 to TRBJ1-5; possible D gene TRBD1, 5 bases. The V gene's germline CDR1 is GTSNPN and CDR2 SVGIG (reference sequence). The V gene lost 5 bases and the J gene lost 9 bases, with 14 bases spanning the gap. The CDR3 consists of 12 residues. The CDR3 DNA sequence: TGTGCCTGGGGGGAGACAGCGGGGCCCCAGCATTTT. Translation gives CAWGETAGPQHF.

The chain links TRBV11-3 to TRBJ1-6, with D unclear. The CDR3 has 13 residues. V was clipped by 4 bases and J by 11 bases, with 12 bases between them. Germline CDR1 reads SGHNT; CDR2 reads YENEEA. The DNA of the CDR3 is TGTGCCAGCAGCTACGACGCCCTCGCACCCCTCCACTTT. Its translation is CASSYDALAPLHF.

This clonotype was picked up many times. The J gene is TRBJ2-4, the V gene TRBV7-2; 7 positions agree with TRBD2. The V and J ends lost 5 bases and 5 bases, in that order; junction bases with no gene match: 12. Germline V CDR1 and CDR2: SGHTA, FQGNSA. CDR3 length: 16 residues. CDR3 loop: CASSHGRGVGENIQYF. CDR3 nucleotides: TGTGCCAGCAGCCACGGTCGGGGGGTAGGTGAAAACATTCAGTACTTC.

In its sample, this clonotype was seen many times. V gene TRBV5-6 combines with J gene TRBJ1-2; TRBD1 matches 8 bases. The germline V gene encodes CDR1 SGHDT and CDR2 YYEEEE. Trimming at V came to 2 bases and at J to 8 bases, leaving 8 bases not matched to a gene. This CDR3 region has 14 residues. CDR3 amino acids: CASSLQGGRYGYTF. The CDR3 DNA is TGTGCCAGCAGCTTACAGGGGGGAAGGTACGGCTACACCTTC. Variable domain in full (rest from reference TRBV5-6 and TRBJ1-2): DAGVTQSPTHLIKTRGQQVTLRCSPKSGHDTVSWYQQALGQGPQFIFQYYEEEERQRGNFPDRFSGHQFPNYSSELNVNALLLGDSALYLCASSLQGGRYGYTFGSGTRLTVV.

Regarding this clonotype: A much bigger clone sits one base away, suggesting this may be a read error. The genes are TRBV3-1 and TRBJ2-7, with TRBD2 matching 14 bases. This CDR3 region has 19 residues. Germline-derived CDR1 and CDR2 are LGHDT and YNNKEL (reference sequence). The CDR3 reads CASSQTGTSGSSSSYERYF. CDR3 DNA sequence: TGTGCCAGCAGCCAGACCGGGACTAGCGGGAGTTCAAGCTCCTACGAGCGGTACTTC.

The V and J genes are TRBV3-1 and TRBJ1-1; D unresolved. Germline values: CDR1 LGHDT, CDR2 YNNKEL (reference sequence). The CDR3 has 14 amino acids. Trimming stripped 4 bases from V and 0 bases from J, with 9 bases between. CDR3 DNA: TGTGCCAGCAGCCTAGGGTTCATGAACACTGAAGCTTTCTTT. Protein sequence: CASSLGFMNTEAFF.

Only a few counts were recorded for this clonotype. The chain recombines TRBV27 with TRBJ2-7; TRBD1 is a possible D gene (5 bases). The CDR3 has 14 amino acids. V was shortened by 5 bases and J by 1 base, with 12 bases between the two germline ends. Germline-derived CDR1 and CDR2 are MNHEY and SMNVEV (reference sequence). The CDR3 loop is CASSPRQTSYEQYF. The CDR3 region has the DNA TGTGCCAGCAGTCCTCGACAGACATCCTACGAGCAGTACTTC.

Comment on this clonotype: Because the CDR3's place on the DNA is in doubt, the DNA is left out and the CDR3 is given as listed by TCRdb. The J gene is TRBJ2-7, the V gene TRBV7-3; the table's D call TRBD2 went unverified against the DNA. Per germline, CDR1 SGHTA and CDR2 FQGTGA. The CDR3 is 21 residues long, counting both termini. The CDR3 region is CASSFYICSARTSGKGYEQYF.

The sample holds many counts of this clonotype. For the CDR3, the DNA is TGTGCCAGCAGCTTAGGGGCAGGGCTCCTTAACTACGAGCAGTACTTC. It translates to CASSLGAGLLNYEQYF. This chain uses TRBV7-9 with TRBJ2-7; D is perhaps TRBD1 (5 bases). Trimming left V 1 base short and J 3 bases short, with 16 bases between. The CDR3 extends over 16 amino acids. Germline V lookup: CDR1 SEHNR, CDR2 FQNEAQ (reference sequence).

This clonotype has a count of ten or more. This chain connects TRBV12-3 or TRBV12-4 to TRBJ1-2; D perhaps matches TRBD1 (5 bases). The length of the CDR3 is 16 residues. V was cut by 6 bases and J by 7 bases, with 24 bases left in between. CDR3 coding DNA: TGTGCCAGCAGGCCATCTTGGGGGACTGGTACTCCTGGCTACACCTTC. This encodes CASRPSWGTGTPGYTF.

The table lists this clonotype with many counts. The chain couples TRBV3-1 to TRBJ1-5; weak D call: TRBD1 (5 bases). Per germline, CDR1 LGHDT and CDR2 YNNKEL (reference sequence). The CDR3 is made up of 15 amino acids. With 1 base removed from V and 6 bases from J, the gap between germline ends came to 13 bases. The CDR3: CASSQGLPGLQPQHF. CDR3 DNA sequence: TGTGCCAGCAGCCAAGGTTTACCAGGGCTTCAGCCCCAGCATTTT.

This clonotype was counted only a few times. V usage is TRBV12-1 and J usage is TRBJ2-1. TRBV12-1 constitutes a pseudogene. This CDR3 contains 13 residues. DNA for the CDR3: TGTGCCAGCAGCTTTGCGATACTCCGGGAGCAGTTCTTC. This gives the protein CASSFAILREQFF.